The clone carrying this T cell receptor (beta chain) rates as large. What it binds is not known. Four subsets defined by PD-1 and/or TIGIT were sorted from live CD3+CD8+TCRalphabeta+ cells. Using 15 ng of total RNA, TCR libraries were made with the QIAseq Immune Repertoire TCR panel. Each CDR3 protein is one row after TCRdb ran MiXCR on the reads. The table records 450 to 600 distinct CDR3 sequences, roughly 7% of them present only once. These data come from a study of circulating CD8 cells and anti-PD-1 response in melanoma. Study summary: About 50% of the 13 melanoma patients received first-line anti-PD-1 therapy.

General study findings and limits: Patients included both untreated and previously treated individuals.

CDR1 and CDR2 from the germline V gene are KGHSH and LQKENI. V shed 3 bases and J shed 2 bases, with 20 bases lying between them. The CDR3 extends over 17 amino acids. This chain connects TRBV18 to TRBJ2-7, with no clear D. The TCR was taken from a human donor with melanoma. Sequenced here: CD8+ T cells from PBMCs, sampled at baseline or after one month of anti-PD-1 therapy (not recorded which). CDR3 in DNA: TGTGCCAGCTCACCTTTCCCGGCCCAGGACCCGGCCTACGAGCAGTACTTC. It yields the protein CASSPFPAQDPAYEQYF.